This T cell receptor beta chain was retrieved from a study of blood T cell repertoires in COVID-19. Study summary: T cells, B-cell-depleted T cells, or PBMCs supplied cDNA or gDNA.

Per the authors' pipeline: Using reference gene primer amplification, nucleated cell counts were estimated. Here immunoSEQ multiplex PCR was the method, and the copy in TCRdb shows in-frame clones only, minus some. Clone size and the V and J calls come from that table; the DNA yielded D and trimming. The table lists about 250,000 clones, 88% of them singletons. Trimming removed 3 bases from V and 2 bases from J; junction bases left unmatched: 5. The CDR3 is 16 residues long. Germline CDR1 reads KGHDR; CDR2 reads SFDVKD. Sequenced sample: peripheral blood. The clonotype comes from a man older than 75 with acute or convalescent COVID-19. V usage is TRBV24-1 and J usage is TRBJ2-5; 10 positions agree with TRBD2. The CDR3 reads CATSDTRTSGQETQYF. The CDR3 coding sequence is TGTGCCACCAGTGATACCCGGACTAGCGGACAAGAGACCCAGTACTTC.